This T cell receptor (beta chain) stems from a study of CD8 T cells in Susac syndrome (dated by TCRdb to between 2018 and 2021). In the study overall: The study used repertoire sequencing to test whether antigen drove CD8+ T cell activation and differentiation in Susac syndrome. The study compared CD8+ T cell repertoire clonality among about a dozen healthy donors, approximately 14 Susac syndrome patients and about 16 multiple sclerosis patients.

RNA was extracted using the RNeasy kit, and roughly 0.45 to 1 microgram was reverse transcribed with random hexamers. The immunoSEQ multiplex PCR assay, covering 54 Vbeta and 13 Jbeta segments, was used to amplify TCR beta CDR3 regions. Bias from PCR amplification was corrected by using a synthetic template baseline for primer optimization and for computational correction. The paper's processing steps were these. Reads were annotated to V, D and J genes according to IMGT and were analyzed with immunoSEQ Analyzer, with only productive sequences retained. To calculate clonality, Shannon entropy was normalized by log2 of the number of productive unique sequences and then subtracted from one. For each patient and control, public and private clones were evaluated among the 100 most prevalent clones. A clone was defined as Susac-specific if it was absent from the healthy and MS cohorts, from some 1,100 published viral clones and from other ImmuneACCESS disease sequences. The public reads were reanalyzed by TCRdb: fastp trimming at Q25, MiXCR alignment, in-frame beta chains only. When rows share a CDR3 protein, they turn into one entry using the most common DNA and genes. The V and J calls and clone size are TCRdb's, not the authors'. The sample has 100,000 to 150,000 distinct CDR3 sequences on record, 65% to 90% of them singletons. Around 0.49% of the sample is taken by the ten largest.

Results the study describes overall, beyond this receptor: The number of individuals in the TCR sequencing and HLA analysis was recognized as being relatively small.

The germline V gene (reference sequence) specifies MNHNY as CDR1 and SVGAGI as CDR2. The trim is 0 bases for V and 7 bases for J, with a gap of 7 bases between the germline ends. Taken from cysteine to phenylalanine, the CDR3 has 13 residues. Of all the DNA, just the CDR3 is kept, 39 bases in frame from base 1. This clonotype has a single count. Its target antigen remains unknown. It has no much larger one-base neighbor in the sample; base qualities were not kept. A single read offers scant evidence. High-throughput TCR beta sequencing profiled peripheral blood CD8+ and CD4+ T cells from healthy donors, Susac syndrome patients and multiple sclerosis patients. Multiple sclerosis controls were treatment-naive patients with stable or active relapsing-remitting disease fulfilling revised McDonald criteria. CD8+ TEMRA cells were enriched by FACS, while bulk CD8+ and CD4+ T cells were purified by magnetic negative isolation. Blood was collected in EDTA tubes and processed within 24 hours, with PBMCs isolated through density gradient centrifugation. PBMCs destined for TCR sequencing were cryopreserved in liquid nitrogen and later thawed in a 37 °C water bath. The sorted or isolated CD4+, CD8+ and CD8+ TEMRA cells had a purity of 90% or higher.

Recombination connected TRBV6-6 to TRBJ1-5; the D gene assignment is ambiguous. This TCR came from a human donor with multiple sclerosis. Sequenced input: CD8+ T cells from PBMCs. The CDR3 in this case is CASSYSDGQPQHF. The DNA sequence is TGTGCCAGCAGTTACTCGGACGGGCAGCCCCAGCATTTT.